These 10 T cell receptor beta chains originate from one sample sequenced in a study of blood T cell repertoires in COVID-19. Here immunoSEQ multiplex PCR was the method, and the copy in TCRdb shows in-frame clones only, minus some. The repertoire holds more than 250,000 clones, with about 80% as singletons. Sequencing was carried out using peripheral blood. These receptors were obtained from a human donor in a cohort sampled during active COVID-19.

The chain couples TRBV18 to TRBJ1-2; D unclear. Germline loops: CDR1 KGHSH, CDR2 LQKENI. This CDR3 spans 14 amino acids. V gave up 8 bases and J gave up 2 bases, with 15 bases separating them. CDR3 coding DNA: TGTGCCAGCCAACCGGCGGAGGCCAACTATGGCTACACCTTC. Translating gives CASQPAEANYGYTF.

The V gene is TRBV15, the J gene TRBJ2-5; TRBD2 aligns across 10 bases. Germline V gene sequence: CDR1 LNHNV, CDR2 YYDKDF (reference sequence). V trimming: 5 bases; J trimming: 5 bases; junction bases outside the gene matches: 11. The CDR3 length is 16 residues. CDR3 sequence (DNA): TGTGCCACCAGCGGAGGAGCGGGGGGGACGGTGGAGACCCAGTACTTC. Translation gives CATSGGAGGTVETQYF.

V usage is TRBV5-1 and J usage is TRBJ2-3, with TRBD1 as a possible D gene (6 bases). Per germline, CDR1 SGHRS and CDR2 YFSETQ. This CDR3 region has 15 residues. Trimming shortened V by 0 bases and J by 1 base, and 9 bases separated the two germline ends. The CDR3 region is CASSLAGDRTDTQYF. In nucleotides, the CDR3 is TGCGCCAGCAGCTTGGCAGGGGATCGCACAGATACGCAGTATTTT. Filled out from reference TRBV5-1 and TRBJ2-3, the complete variable domain reads KAGVTQTPRYLIKTRGQQVTLSCSPISGHRSVSWYQQTPGQGLQFLFEYFSETQRNKGNFPGRFSGRQFSNSRSEMNVSTLELGDSALYLCASSLAGDRTDTQYFGPGTRLTVL.

The V and J genes are TRBV19 and TRBJ2-7, with 9 bases lining up with TRBD2. The germline V gene encodes CDR1 LNHDA and CDR2 SQIVND (reference sequence). Germline trimming cut 1 base from V and 1 base from J; bases unmatched to any gene: 2. The length of the CDR3 is 15 residues. The CDR3 reads CASSIGGLASYEQYF. CDR3 DNA sequence: TGTGCCAGTAGTATAGGAGGACTAGCGTCCTACGAGCAGTACTTC.

This clone appeared once. CDR3 sequence reads: CASSGRQGASQKLFF. CDR3 DNA sequence: TGTGCCAGCAGCGGACGCCAGGGGGCGTCGCAAAAACTGTTTTTT. This chain uses TRBV3-1 (or the pseudogene TRBV3-2) with TRBJ1-4, with 8 bases matching TRBD1. With V trimmed by 5 bases and J by 9 bases, 11 bases remained unmatched. Per germline, CDR1 LGHDT and CDR2 YNNKEL (reference sequence). The CDR3 totals 15 residues.

V usage is TRBV4-2 and J usage is TRBJ2-4, with 15 bases identical to TRBD2. V lost 4 bases to trimming and J lost 8 bases; unmatched junction nucleotides: 6. CDR1 and CDR2 from the germline V gene are LGHNA and YNFKEQ. The CDR3 totals 16 residues. CDR3 DNA sequence: TGTGCCAGCAGCCTCCGGACTAGCGGGGGGGCCTACATTCAGTACTTC. Translating gives CASSLRTSGGAYIQYF.

This clone was seen once. The CDR3 loop reads CASNPPTVYRELFF. Written as DNA, the CDR3 is TGTGCCAGCAACCCCCCGACAGTATATCGGGAGCTGTTTTTT. The chain uses TRBV6-5 and TRBJ2-2, with D maybe TRBD1 (5 bases). Trimming shortened V by 7 bases and J by 9 bases, and 18 bases separated the two germline ends. CDR1 is MNHEY and CDR2 is SVGAGI in the germline V gene. The CDR3 runs to 14 residues.

A few counts support this clone. V gene TRBV28 combines with J gene TRBJ1-1; D not resolved. Trimming cost V 6 bases and J 8 bases, with 16 bases left between them. Germline CDR1 and CDR2: MDHEN and SYDVKM. This CDR3 comprises 13 residues. The CDR3 spells CASSSALGTEAFF. DNA for the CDR3: TGTGCCAGCAGCTCAGCCCTGGGCACCGAAGCTTTCTTT.

This rearrangement joins TRBV28 to TRBJ1-1; no definite D call. The CDR3 is 11 amino acids. The V gene's germline CDR1 is MDHEN and CDR2 SYDVKM. Trimming left V 7 bases short and J 7 bases short, with 10 bases between. CDR3 sequence (DNA): TGTGCCAGCACTAGACCGTATGAAGCTTTCTTT. Protein: CASTRPYEAFF. Together with reference TRBV28 and TRBJ1-1, the CDR3 gives the full variable domain: DVKVTQSSRYLVKRTGEKVFLECVQDMDHENMFWYRQDPGLGLRLIYFSYDVKMKEKGDIPEGYSVSREKKERFSLILESASTNQTSMYLCASTRPYEAFFGQGTRLTVV.

The gene calls are TRBV6-1 and TRBJ2-7; the match to TRBD1 covers 9 bases. After removal of 2 bases from V and 4 bases from J, the junction contained 6 bases not matched to a gene. This CDR3 has 15 amino acids. CDR1 is MNHNS, CDR2 SASEGT, per germline. DNA of the CDR3: TGTGCCAGCAGTGAAAGAGTACAGGGGGCTTACGAGCAGTACTTC. This sequence encodes CASSERVQGAYEQYF.